Below, 5 T cell receptor beta chains from the same sample are listed, as sequenced in a study of blood T cells in healthy people across ages. Through a sample-barcoded 5' primer and a J-beta primer mix, a second PCR was run for roughly 7 to 12 cycles. TCRdb re-called the 5' RACE reads through MiXCR, storing one row per CDR3 protein. The table records 1,300,000 or so distinct CDR3 sequences, around 55% of them present only once. The sequenced sample was blood. The receptors shown here come from a man between 18 and 29 years old in good health.

The CDR3 here is CASGHLDGAIGYGYTF. CDR3 DNA: TGTGCCAGCGGCCACTTGGACGGGGCAATCGGTTATGGCTACACCTTC. The rearrangement uses TRBV5-8 and TRBJ1-2, with D possibly matching TRBD1 (5 bases). The germline V gene has CDR1 SGHTS and CDR2 YDEGEE. V lost 7 bases and J 5 bases, leaving 24 bases between the germline ends. The CDR3 covers 16 residues. Full variable domain (outside the CDR3, taken from reference TRBV5-8 and TRBJ1-2): EAGVTQSPTHLIKTRGQQATLRCSPISGHTSVYWYQQALGLGLQFLLWYDEGEERNRGNFPPRFSGRQFPNYSSELNVNALELEDSALYLCASGHLDGAIGYGYTFGSGTRLTVV.

V and J are TRBV27 and TRBJ1-1; D is ambiguous. Germline loops: CDR1 MNHEY, CDR2 SMNVEV (reference sequence). Trimming cost V 5 bases and J 0 bases, with 16 bases left between them. The CDR3 contains 16 residues. CDR3 sequence reads: CASSHVIEPMNTEAFF. The CDR3, as DNA: TGTGCCAGCAGTCATGTAATAGAACCCATGAACACTGAAGCTTTCTTT.

This clonotype appeared a few times. The chain recombines TRBV9 with TRBJ2-7; D not certain. The germline V gene has CDR1 SGDLS and CDR2 YYNGEE. Trimming shortened V by 3 bases and J by 3 bases, and 10 bases separated the two germline ends. The CDR3 sequence is 13 residues long. CDR3 nucleotide sequence: TGTGCCAGCAGCGGAAACAGCCTCTACGAGCAGTACTTC. Protein sequence: CASSGNSLYEQYF.

CDR3 coding DNA: TGCGCCAGCAGCGTCGACAGAGCTAACTATGAAAAACTGTTTTTT. It codes for CASSVDRANYEKLFF. The chain couples TRBV5-1 to TRBJ1-4; a weak D match, TRBD1 (5 bases). The CDR3 covers 15 residues. Trimming took 4 bases from V and 6 from J, leaving 16 bases between them. Germline-derived CDR1 and CDR2 are SGHRS and YFSETQ.

This clonotype has more than one count but fewer than ten. The chain employs TRBV18 and TRBJ2-7; possibly TRBD2 for D (6 bases). Per the germline V gene, CDR1 is KGHSH and CDR2 is LQKENI. Trimming left V 4 bases short and J 5 bases short, with 12 bases between. This CDR3 contains 13 residues. The CDR3 loop is CASSQAGAHEQYF. In DNA, the CDR3 is TGTGCCAGCTCACAAGCGGGCGCCCACGAGCAGTACTTC. The full variable domain, with the rest looked up from reference TRBV18 and TRBJ2-7, is NAGVMQNPRHLVRRRGQEARLRCSPMKGHSHVYWYRQLPEEGLKFMVYLQKENIIDESGMPKERFSAEFPKEGPSILRIQQVVRGDSAAYFCASSQAGAHEQYFGPGTRLTVT.